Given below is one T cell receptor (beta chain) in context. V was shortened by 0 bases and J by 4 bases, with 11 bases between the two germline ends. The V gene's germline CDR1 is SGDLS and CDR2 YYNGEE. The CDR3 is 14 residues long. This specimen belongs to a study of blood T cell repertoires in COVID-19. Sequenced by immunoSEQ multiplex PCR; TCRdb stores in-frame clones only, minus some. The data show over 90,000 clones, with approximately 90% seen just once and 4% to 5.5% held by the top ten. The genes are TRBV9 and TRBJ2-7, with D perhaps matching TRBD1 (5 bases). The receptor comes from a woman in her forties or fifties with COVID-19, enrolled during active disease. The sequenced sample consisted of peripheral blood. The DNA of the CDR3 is TGTGCCAGCAGCGTAGGTCCAGACAGATACGAGCAGTACTTC. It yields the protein CASSVGPDRYEQYF.